Listed here are 21 T cell receptor beta chains from one sample, sequenced in a study of shared clonotypes between healthy human individuals. Method: immunoSEQ multiplex PCR; TCRdb's copy keeps in-frame clones and lacks some. Of a few million clones listed, over 85% were seen once; the top ten hold 0.13% to 0.15%. The sequenced sample was naive CD4+ T cells sorted from blood. Regarding subset: CD45RA+ positively selected. The receptors derive from a man aged 18 to 30 in good health.

This clone has just one count. V usage is TRBV6-5 and J usage is TRBJ1-4; 7 bases are shared with TRBD1. J was trimmed by 3 bases and V by 5 bases; bases with no gene match: 3. Germline CDR1 is MNHEY and CDR2 is SVGAGI. CDR3 size: 14 residues. The CDR3 protein is CASSRDRSNEKLFF. CDR3 nucleotides: TGTGCCAGCAGTCGGGACAGATCTAATGAAAAACTGTTTTTT.

This rearrangement joins TRBV19 to TRBJ2-1; D possibly corresponds to TRBD2 (7 bases). The CDR3 consists of 14 residues. V was pared by 4 bases and J by 9 bases, with 16 bases between. Per germline, CDR1 LNHDA and CDR2 SQIVND (reference sequence). CDR3 DNA sequence: TGTGCCAGTAGTAGGGAGGGGGGGGCAACTGAGCAGTTCTTC. Translated, it gives CASSREGGATEQFF.

CDR3 nucleotides: TGTGCCAGCAGTTCCAGGACAGGGACACAAGAGACCCAGTACTTC. It encodes CASSSRTGTQETQYF. The V call is TRBV6-5, the J call TRBJ2-5; 8 bases map to TRBD1. Germline assignment: CDR1 MNHEY and CDR2 SVGAGI. This CDR3 contains 15 residues. J lost 2 bases, V lost 4 bases, and 6 bases had no gene match.

The table lists this clone with a few counts. V usage is TRBV18 and J usage is TRBJ1-1; D ambiguous. The CDR3 runs 15 residues. The germline V gene encodes CDR1 KGHSH and CDR2 LQKENI. The V end was cut by 4 bases, the J end by 2 bases, with 14 bases between. In nucleotides, the CDR3 is TGTGCCAGCTCACTTCTCCTCACGGGAAACACTGAAGCTTTCTTT. As protein: CASSLLLTGNTEAFF.

The chain combines TRBV29-1 with TRBJ2-2; no clear D. V was pared by 0 bases and J by 4 bases, with 12 bases between. The length of the CDR3 is 15 residues. Germline CDR1 and CDR2: SQVTM and ANQGSEA. The CDR3 DNA follows: TGCAGCGTTGAAGAAGGCACAGTGAGCACCGGGGAGCTGTTTTTT. Translation: CSVEEGTVSTGELFF.

The rearrangement links TRBV19 to TRBJ1-2; tentatively, D is TRBD1 (5 bases). With 7 bases removed from V and 8 bases from J, the gap between germline ends came to 20 bases. Germline V gene lookup returns CDR1 LNHDA and CDR2 SQIVND (reference sequence). The CDR3 loop spans 14 amino acids. CDR3 protein: CASTYGLGPYGYTF. The CDR3 bases are TGTGCCAGTACGTATGGCCTGGGGCCTTACGGCTACACCTTC.

V and J are TRBV6-6 and TRBJ2-1; 7 nucleotides agree with TRBD2. V shed 5 bases and J 10 bases; nucleotides not matched to a gene: 5. Germline values: CDR1 MNHNY, CDR2 SVGAGI (reference sequence). CDR3 length equals 12 residues. Here the CDR3 DNA reads TGTGCCAGCAGTCAACCCGGGGGGGAGCAGTTCTTC. Its protein product is CASSQPGGEQFF.

The CDR3 spells CASSLGPGQINEKLFF. The CDR3 region has the DNA TGTGCCAGCAGCCTCGGACCGGGACAGATAAATGAAAAACTGTTTTTT. This chain uses TRBV7-8 with TRBJ1-4; 7 bases fit TRBD1. This CDR3 region has 16 residues. Germline trimming cut 5 bases from V and 5 bases from J; bases unmatched to any gene: 11. Germline-derived CDR1 and CDR2 are SGHVS and FQNEAQ.

The rearrangement uses TRBV7-2 and TRBJ1-3; D gene uncertain. Looked up from germline, CDR1 is SGHTA and CDR2 is FQGNSA. The CDR3 extends over 15 amino acids. Trimming removed 3 bases from V and 2 bases from J, with 11 bases in between. The CDR3 sequence is CASSFLGVPGNTIYF. The CDR3 DNA follows: TGTGCCAGCAGCTTCCTCGGGGTACCTGGAAACACCATATATTTT.

The rearrangement links TRBV5-5 to TRBJ2-7; the D is unclear. CDR1 is SGHKS and CDR2 is YYEKEE in the germline V gene (reference sequence). CDR3 size: 13 residues. Trimming stripped 0 bases from V and 7 bases from J, with 11 bases between. CDR3 in DNA: TGTGCCAGCAGCTTGGAGGTTGGCTTGGAGCAGTACTTC. Translating it yields CASSLEVGLEQYF.

V gene TRBV6-6 combines with J gene TRBJ1-3, with no clear D. The CDR3 totals 11 residues. Germline CDR1 reads MNHNY; CDR2 reads SVGAGI (reference sequence). Trimming stripped 9 bases from V and 6 bases from J, with 9 bases between. CDR3 coding DNA: TGTGCCAGTGGGCTAGAAAACACCATATATTTT. This encodes CASGLENTIYF.

V gene TRBV19 combines with J gene TRBJ1-5; 8 bases are a match to TRBD1. The CDR3 runs 16 residues. The germline V gene has CDR1 LNHDA and CDR2 SQIVND (reference sequence). After removal of 1 base from V and 1 base from J, the junction contained 3 bases not matched to a gene. CDR3 residues: CASSIGYRGSNQPQHF. The CDR3 DNA reads as TGTGCCAGTAGTATAGGGTACAGGGGGAGCAATCAGCCCCAGCATTTT.

The rearrangement links TRBV7-9 to TRBJ2-7; the match to TRBD1 covers 8 bases. V dropped 5 bases and J dropped 5; count of bases not matched to a gene: 8. Germline V lookup: CDR1 SEHNR, CDR2 FQNEAQ (reference sequence). The CDR3 contains 14 residues. In DNA, the CDR3 is TGTGCCAGCAGCCTAGGACAGGGCGGAAACGAGCAGTACTTC. It encodes CASSLGQGGNEQYF.

This clone was counted once. The chain joins TRBV5-4 to TRBJ2-3; 12 positions agree with TRBD2. The CDR3 contains 16 residues. The V gene's germline CDR1 is SGHNT and CDR2 YYREEE (reference sequence). Trimming at V came to 2 bases and at J to 2 bases, leaving 3 bases not matched to a gene. The CDR3 DNA reads as TGTGCCAGCAGCTTTCCTAGCGGGGGGGCCACAGATACGCAGTATTTT. Translation: CASSFPSGGATDTQYF.

The chain links TRBV7-2 to TRBJ2-3; no clear D gene. The CDR3 is 15 amino acids. Germline CDR1 SGHTA, CDR2 FQGNSA. Trimming shortened V by 2 bases and J by 0 bases, and 9 bases separated the two germline ends. This chain's CDR3 is CASSLYWPSTDTQYF. CDR3 DNA: TGTGCCAGCAGCTTATACTGGCCAAGCACAGATACGCAGTATTTT.

This sequence joins TRBV5-1 and TRBJ1-2, with D tentatively TRBD1 (6 bases). This CDR3 comprises 15 residues. CDR1 is SGHRS, CDR2 YFSETQ, per germline. Trimming cost V 2 bases and J 7 bases, with 18 bases left between them. The CDR3 DNA follows: TGCGCCAGCAGCTTCACCCAGGGGCTGAGGATTGGCTACACCTTC. Amino acids: CASSFTQGLRIGYTF.

This chain connects TRBV7-9 to TRBJ2-3, with D possibly being TRBD2 (6 bases). Germline V gene data show CDR1 as SEHNR and CDR2 as FQNEAQ (reference sequence). The CDR3 length is 15 residues. The V gene lost 5 bases and the J gene lost 2 bases, with 14 bases spanning the gap. DNA for the CDR3: TGTGCCAGCAGCCCCGGGACTCTTGACACAGATACGCAGTATTTT. Translating gives CASSPGTLDTDTQYF.

This clone has a handful of counts. The V and J genes are TRBV29-1 and TRBJ1-4, with D maybe TRBD1 (6 bases). V was shortened by 6 bases and J by 4 bases, with 9 bases between the two germline ends. This CDR3 contains 12 residues. CDR1 and CDR2 from the germline V gene are SQVTM and ANQGSEA. In DNA form, the CDR3 reads TGCAGCGTCGGACAGAATAATGAAAAACTGTTTTTT. Protein: CSVGQNNEKLFF.

The rearrangement uses TRBV11-1 and TRBJ2-5; D perhaps matches TRBD1 (6 bases). Germline V gene sequence: CDR1 SGHAT, CDR2 FQDESV (reference sequence). With 4 bases removed from V and 1 base from J, the gap between germline ends came to 16 bases. The CDR3 spans 16 residues. CDR3 sequence reads: CASSSGQTSFQETQYF. The DNA for the CDR3 is TGTGCCAGCAGCTCCGGACAGACCTCTTTCCAAGAGACCCAGTACTTC.

This chain links TRBV5-1 with TRBJ1-2, with a weak D call TRBD1 (6 bases). Germline lookup yields CDR1 SGHRS and CDR2 YFSETQ. Trimming took off 4 bases at V and 1 base at J, with 17 bases between the two ends. This CDR3 region has 16 residues. CDR3 sequence (DNA): TGCGCCAGCAGCCTTGACGCAGGGGTATATAACTATGGCTACACCTTC. Translated: CASSLDAGVYNYGYTF.

The V call is TRBV4-1, the J call TRBJ2-5; TRBD1 aligns across 7 bases. The end of the DNA fits TRBJ2-7 better, so the J call may be wrong. CDR1 and CDR2 (germline): MGHRA, YSYEKL. This CDR3 region has 14 residues. The CDR3: CASSQAQGPYEQYF. As DNA, the CDR3 is TGCGCCAGCAGCCAAGCACAGGGGCCCTACGAGCAGTACTTC.